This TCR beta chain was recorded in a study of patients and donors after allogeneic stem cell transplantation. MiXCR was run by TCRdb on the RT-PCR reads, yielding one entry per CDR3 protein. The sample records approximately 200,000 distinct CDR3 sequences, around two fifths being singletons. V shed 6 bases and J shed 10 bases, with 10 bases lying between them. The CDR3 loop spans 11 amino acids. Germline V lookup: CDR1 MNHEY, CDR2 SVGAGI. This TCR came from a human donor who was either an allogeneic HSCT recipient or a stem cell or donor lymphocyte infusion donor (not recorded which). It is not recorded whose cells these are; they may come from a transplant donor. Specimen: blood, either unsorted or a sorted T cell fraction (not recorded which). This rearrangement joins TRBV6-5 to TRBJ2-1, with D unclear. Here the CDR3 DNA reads TGTGCCAGCAGATCCCCCGGAGAGCAGTTCTTC. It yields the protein CASRSPGEQFF.